One sample yielded the 26 T cell receptor beta chains listed below, sequenced in a study of blood T cell repertoires in COVID-19. The repertoire was sequenced with immunoSEQ multiplex PCR; TCRdb's copy has only in-frame clones and lacks some. The sample lists under 550,000 clones, approximately 90% occurring once. Sequencing was done on a sample of peripheral blood. The source of these receptors is a man aged 18 to 30 with COVID-19, enrolled during active disease.

Only a few counts were recorded for this clone. The chain is built from TRBV25-1 and TRBJ1-2; the D is unclear. The CDR3 is 13 amino acids. Germline CDR1 MGHDK, CDR2 SYGVNS. Trimming pared 2 bases from V and 7 bases from J, leaving 11 bases between. The CDR3 nucleotides are TGTGCCAGCAGTGAAAGAGGGTTAGGTGGCTACACCTTC. Its translation: CASSERGLGGYTF.

The chain combines TRBV2 with TRBJ2-7, with a weak D call TRBD2 (6 bases). Germline assignment: CDR1 SNHLY and CDR2 FYNNEI. The CDR3 consists of 14 residues. V was cut by 7 bases and J by 3 bases, with 16 bases left in between. The CDR3 is CASTEEGYYYEQYF. DNA for the CDR3: TGTGCCAGCACCGAGGAGGGCTACTACTACGAGCAGTACTTC.

This chain joins TRBV30 and TRBJ2-3, with a tentative D call TRBD2 (5 bases). CDR1 GTSNPN and CDR2 SVGIG come from the germline V gene (reference sequence). This CDR3 comprises 17 residues. V lost 1 base and J lost 0, with 17 bases in between. CDR3 DNA: TGTGCCTGGAGTGGTTTCCATGGGAGCTCTAGCACAGATACGCAGTATTTT. As protein: CAWSGFHGSSSTDTQYF.

This chain connects TRBV4-1 to TRBJ1-4; 9 bases are a match to TRBD1. CDR1 MGHRA and CDR2 YSYEKL come from the germline V gene. The CDR3 has 15 amino acids. The V segment lost 4 bases and the J segment 4 bases; nucleotides outside the gene matches: 4. The CDR3 DNA reads TGCGCCAGCAGCCGGGAGGGACAGGGTAATGAAAAACTGTTTTTT. Translation gives CASSREGQGNEKLFF.

The CDR3 nucleotides read TGTGCCAGCAGCAGGGGAGCCAGCGGGGGTGGCAATGAGCAGTTCTTC. It translates to CASSRGASGGGNEQFF. This rearrangement joins TRBV3-1 (or the pseudogene TRBV3-2) to TRBJ2-1; 8 bases agree with TRBD2. Germline V gene data show CDR1 as LGHDT and CDR2 as YNNKEL (reference sequence). With 5 bases clipped from V and 6 bases from J, the junction kept 12 bases outside the gene matches. This CDR3 has 16 amino acids.

To note about this clone: This specimen includes other DNA sequences encoding the same CDR3. The rearrangement links TRBV18 to TRBJ2-7, with D possibly matching TRBD2 (5 bases). The CDR3 runs to 12 residues. In germline, CDR1 is KGHSH, CDR2 LQKENI. V shed 2 bases and J shed 3 bases, with 5 bases lying between them. In nucleotides, the CDR3 is TGTGCCAGCTCACCAGGAGGCTACGAGCAGTACTTC. The encoded protein is CASSPGGYEQYF.

The J gene is TRBJ2-7, the V gene TRBV13, with 11 bases lining up with TRBD1. The CDR3 has 15 residues. Per the germline V gene, CDR1 is PRHDT and CDR2 is FYEKMQ (reference sequence). Trimming cost V 5 bases and J 4 bases; bases outside gene matches: 7. Here the CDR3 reads CASSRKGQGAYEQYF. In DNA, the CDR3 is TGTGCCAGCAGCCGAAAAGGACAGGGGGCTTACGAGCAGTACTTC.

The chain couples TRBV2 to TRBJ2-5, with 14 bases identical to TRBD2. Germline CDR1 reads SNHLY; CDR2 reads FYNNEI. This CDR3 spans 19 amino acids. The ends lost 6 bases at V and 1 base at J; junction bases unmatched: 13. The CDR3 protein is CASRVPGTSGGALQETQYF. CDR3 nucleotides: TGTGCCAGCAGGGTTCCCGGGACTAGCGGGGGAGCCCTCCAAGAGACCCAGTACTTC. The full variable domain, rest sourced from reference TRBV2 and TRBJ2-5, is EPEVTQTPSHQVTQMGQEVILRCVPISNHLYFYWYRQILGQKVEFLVSFYNNEISEKSEIFDDQFSVERPDGSNFTLKIRSTKLEDSAMYFCASRVPGTSGGALQETQYFGPGTRLLVL.

The V gene is TRBV11-2, the J gene TRBJ1-4, with D tentatively TRBD1 (5 bases). This CDR3 has 15 amino acids. Germline CDR1 reads SGHAT; CDR2 reads FQNNGV. V was trimmed by 5 bases and J by 8 bases, leaving 18 bases between them. This chain's CDR3 is CASSRSAGWVEKLFF. The CDR3 DNA follows: TGTGCCAGCAGCCGGTCGGCAGGGTGGGTGGAAAAACTGTTTTTT.

The chain employs TRBV4-1 and TRBJ2-7; D may be TRBD1 (6 bases). There are 13 residues in the CDR3. The germline CDR1 and CDR2 sequences are MGHRA and YSYEKL. Trimming cost V 0 bases and J 5 bases, with 8 bases left between them. For the CDR3, the DNA is TGCGCCAGCAGCCAAGAACCAGGGGACGAGCAGTACTTC. Amino acid sequence: CASSQEPGDEQYF.

The chain links TRBV2 to TRBJ1-1, with TRBD1 identical over 10 bases. Trimming removed 1 base from V and 5 bases from J; junction bases left unmatched: 7. The CDR3 is 16 amino acids. CDR1 and CDR2 from the germline V gene are SNHLY and FYNNEI. The DNA for the CDR3 is TGTGCCAGCAGTGAAGGGAGCGACAGGGGGCGTACTGAAGCTTTCTTT. Translated: CASSEGSDRGRTEAFF.

The chain carries TRBV2 and TRBJ2-7; D remains unclear. Germline V lookup: CDR1 SNHLY, CDR2 FYNNEI. CDR3 size: 13 residues. V was cut by 6 bases and J by 3 bases, with 12 bases left in between. The CDR3 sequence is CASRTTEHYEQYF. The CDR3 region has the DNA TGTGCCAGCAGGACAACTGAACACTACGAGCAGTACTTC.

This clone was counted a single time. The chain combines TRBV7-9 with TRBJ2-1; 9 bases fit TRBD2. This CDR3 has 15 residues. The trim removed 0 bases at V and 7 bases at J, leaving 4 bases unmatched. Germline CDR1 is SEHNR and CDR2 is FQNEAQ (reference sequence). As DNA, the CDR3 is TGTGCCAGCAGCTTAGCGGCGGGAGGGGCTAATGAGCAGTTCTTC. Its translation: CASSLAAGGANEQFF. The entire variable domain, with the rest obtained from reference TRBV7-9 and TRBJ2-1, is as follows: DTGVSQNPRHKITKRGQNVTFRCDPISEHNRLYWYRQTLGQGPEFLTYFQNEAQLEKSRLLSDRFSAERPKGSFSTLEIQRTEQGDSAMYLCASSLAAGGANEQFFGPGTRLTVL.

The chain recombines TRBV7-8 with TRBJ2-5, with TRBD2 identical over 12 bases. From germline, CDR1 is SGHVS and CDR2 FQNEAQ. The CDR3 is 16 residues long. The trim removed 5 bases at V and 3 bases at J, leaving 7 bases unmatched. Here the CDR3 reads CASSPRRLAGEETQYF. The CDR3 DNA reads TGTGCCAGCAGCCCCCGACGACTAGCGGGGGAAGAGACCCAGTACTTC. The full variable domain, in which reference TRBV7-8 and TRBJ2-5 provide the parts outside the CDR3, is GAGVSQSPRYKVAKRGQDVALRCDPISGHVSLFWYQQALGQGPEFLTYFQNEAQLDKSGLPSDRFFAERPEGSVSTLKIQRTQQEDSAVYLCASSPRRLAGEETQYFGPGTRLLVL.

The rearrangement joins TRBV11-3 to TRBJ2-5; D might be TRBD2 (5 bases). V gave up 0 bases and J gave up 5 bases, with 19 bases separating them. The length of the CDR3 is 17 residues. Germline-derived CDR1 and CDR2 are SGHNT and YENEEA. The CDR3 reads CASSLDFNRLAGETQYF. CDR3 sequence (DNA): TGTGCCAGCAGCTTAGATTTTAATCGGCTAGCTGGTGAGACCCAGTACTTC.

This chain connects TRBV7-7 to TRBJ1-3; D gene uncertain. Per the germline V gene, CDR1 is SSHAT and CDR2 is FNYEAQ (reference sequence). The CDR3 is 13 amino acids. Trimming cost V 6 bases and J 0 bases, with 6 bases left between them. The CDR3 loop reads CASSAASGNTIYF. CDR3 coding DNA: TGTGCCAGCAGTGCGGCCTCTGGAAACACCATATATTTT.

The genes are TRBV19 and TRBJ2-5, with 7 bases that match TRBD1. V shed 5 bases, J shed 5 bases, and the junction held 14 bases outside the gene matches. Germline V lookup: CDR1 LNHDA, CDR2 SQIVND (reference sequence). The CDR3 length is 16 residues. In DNA form, the CDR3 reads TGTGCCAGTAGTCCCGGGACAGCGAAAGGGGGTGAGACCCAGTACTTC. Amino acids: CASSPGTAKGGETQYF.

This clone was seen a handful of times. Other DNA sequences in this specimen translate into the identical CDR3. V usage is TRBV2 and J usage is TRBJ2-1, with TRBD2 matching over 7 bases. This CDR3 contains 15 residues. After removal of 6 bases from V and 0 bases from J, the junction contained 5 bases not matched to a gene. The germline gives CDR1 SNHLY, CDR2 FYNNEI. The CDR3 DNA reads as TGTGCCAGCAGATCGGGGGGAAGCTCCTACAATGAGCAGTTCTTC. Translating gives CASRSGGSSYNEQFF.

The CDR3 loop reads CASSREWTSLDTQYF. The DNA for the CDR3 is TGTGCCAGCAGCCGAGAATGGACTAGTCTGGATACGCAGTATTTT. This chain joins TRBV4-2 and TRBJ2-3; 7 bases match TRBD2. Trimming removed 4 bases from V and 6 bases from J; junction bases left unmatched: 10. Germline CDR1 LGHNA, CDR2 YNFKEQ. This CDR3 is built from 15 residues.

The gene calls are TRBV5-1 and TRBJ2-7, with D possibly being TRBD2 (5 bases). Trimming pared 1 base from V and 2 bases from J, leaving 16 bases between. The CDR3 covers 16 residues. Per the germline V gene, CDR1 is SGHRS and CDR2 is YFSETQ. The CDR3 DNA reads TGCGCCAGCAGCTTGAGTGTGGTTAGCGTGACCTACGAGCAGTACTTC. Residues: CASSLSVVSVTYEQYF.

This clone appeared a single time. This rearrangement joins TRBV6-5 to TRBJ2-2, with a weak D call TRBD2 (5 bases). The V gene's germline CDR1 is MNHEY and CDR2 SVGAGI. This CDR3 is built from 15 residues. The ends were cut back, 5 bases at V and 7 bases at J, with 17 bases in the middle. CDR3: CASSPPGTFHGELFF. As DNA, the CDR3 is TGTGCCAGCAGTCCCCCGGGAACCTTTCACGGGGAGCTGTTTTTT.

The gene calls are TRBV13 and TRBJ1-1; D is ambiguous. Trimming shortened V by 2 bases and J by 4 bases, and 8 bases separated the two germline ends. This CDR3 has 13 amino acids. Germline-derived CDR1 and CDR2 are PRHDT and FYEKMQ (reference sequence). The CDR3 DNA sequence: TGTGCCAGCAGCTTACAAAGAGGCACTGAAGCTTTCTTT. Translated, it gives CASSLQRGTEAFF.

This clone was recorded a few times. This chain links TRBV4-2 with TRBJ2-5; 7 nucleotides line up with TRBD1. CDR3 length: 13 amino acids. Trimming at V came to 4 bases and at J to 2 bases, leaving 1 base not matched to a gene. Germline CDR1 and CDR2: LGHNA and YNFKEQ. CDR3 DNA sequence: TGTGCCAGCAGCCCGGGACAGCAAGAGACCCAGTACTTC. Translated, it gives CASSPGQQETQYF.

The chain links TRBV6-4 to TRBJ2-5, with D perhaps matching TRBD1 (5 bases). From germline, CDR1 is MRHNA and CDR2 SNTAGT. Trimming took 4 bases from V and 5 from J, leaving 11 bases between them. The CDR3 has 13 residues. CDR3 DNA: TGTGCCAGCAGTGTGGAAAGGGGTGAGACCCAGTACTTC. The encoded protein is CASSVERGETQYF.

A few counts support this clone. The J gene is TRBJ2-3, the V gene TRBV4-1; the D gene is possibly TRBD2 (5 bases). CDR1 is MGHRA and CDR2 is YSYEKL in the germline V gene. V lost 4 bases, J lost 6 bases, and 11 bases lay in between. The CDR3 length is 13 residues. The CDR3 DNA is TGCGCCAGCAGCCTCCCGGACTGGGATACGCAGTATTTT. As protein: CASSLPDWDTQYF.

To note about this clone: Since a much larger clone is just one base distant, this may be a read error. Other DNA sequences in the same sample also yield this CDR3. The chain joins TRBV24-1 to TRBJ1-3; D is ambiguous. CDR3 length equals 13 residues. V lost 1 base, J lost 4 bases, and 4 bases lay in between. Germline V gene data show CDR1 as KGHDR and CDR2 as SFDVKD. CDR3 loop: CATSDFPGNTIYF. The CDR3, as DNA: TGTGCCACCAGTGATTTCCCGGGAAACACCATATATTTT.